The 24 T cell receptor beta chains below all came from one sample that was sequenced in a study of T cell repertoires in cytomegalovirus infection. Their antigen targets remain unknown. Using its own MiXCR run on the reads, TCRdb lists one record per CDR3 protein. Of 640,000 or so distinct CDR3 sequences listed, around a third are singletons. The source material was cultured PBMCs, sampled from culture after CMV antigen stimulation. All receptors derive from a human donor in good health (CMV status not recorded). Some clones in this sample may be carry-over from other donors' samples.

This clonotype was recorded only once. V is TRBV20-1 and J is TRBJ2-5; 8 positions agree with TRBD2. Unmatched junction bases numbered 14, after V lost 5 bases and J lost 3 bases. The length of the CDR3 is 16 residues. Germline CDR1 and CDR2: DFQATT and SNEGSKA (reference sequence). CDR3 nucleotide sequence: TGCAGTGCTGGGACGATTCGCGGGGGGCTAGAAGAGACCCAGTACTTC. This gives the protein CSAGTIRGGLEETQYF.

This clonotype was found a few times. The chain employs TRBV4-1 and TRBJ1-1; the D is unclear. Trimming took off 6 bases at V and 3 bases at J, with 20 bases between the two ends. From germline, CDR1 is MGHRA and CDR2 YSYEKL. The CDR3 covers 16 residues. The CDR3 protein is CASSYTQRRWDTEAFF. CDR3 DNA: TGCGCCAGCAGTTATACCCAGAGGAGATGGGACACTGAAGCTTTCTTT.

This clonotype was detected many times. The gene calls are TRBV7-2 and TRBJ2-4, with D uncertain. V shed 6 bases and J shed 0 bases, with 9 bases lying between them. This CDR3 is built from 14 residues. Germline V gives CDR1 SGHTA, CDR2 FQGNSA. Here the CDR3 reads CASSPVLAKNIQYF. In nucleotides, the CDR3 is TGTGCCAGCAGTCCTGTCCTAGCCAAAAACATTCAGTACTTC. Full variable domain (remainder filled in from reference TRBV7-2 and TRBJ2-4): GAGVSQSPSNKVTEKGKDVELRCDPISGHTALYWYRQSLGQGLEFLIYFQGNSAPDKSGLPSDRFSAERTGGSVSTLTIQRTQQEDSAVYLCASSPVLAKNIQYFGAGTRLSVL.

The chain joins TRBV7-9 to TRBJ2-5, with D perhaps TRBD2 (6 bases). Trimming left V 5 bases short and J 5 bases short, with 12 bases between. Germline V gene data show CDR1 as SEHNR and CDR2 as FQNEAQ (reference sequence). The CDR3 runs to 13 residues. In DNA form, the CDR3 reads TGTGCCAGCAGCCACCCGCGGGGTGAGACCCAGTACTTC. Its translation is CASSHPRGETQYF.

V and J are TRBV12-3 or TRBV12-4 and TRBJ2-2; D unresolved. Between the trimmed V and J ends, which lost 7 bases and 2 bases, there was a span of 14 bases. The CDR3 is 15 residues long. This CDR3 reads CASTPRVGNTGELFF. The DNA of the CDR3 is TGTGCCAGCACCCCCCGGGTAGGAAACACCGGGGAGCTGTTTTTT.

The V and J genes are TRBV19 and TRBJ2-7; 12 bases match TRBD2. Germline CDR1 reads LNHDA; CDR2 reads SQIVND (reference sequence). V dropped 3 bases and J dropped 2; count of bases not matched to a gene: 5. The length of the CDR3 is 16 residues. The CDR3 is CASSITASGRAYEQYF. The DNA of the CDR3 is TGTGCCAGTAGTATTACGGCTAGCGGGAGGGCCTACGAGCAGTACTTC. The whole variable domain, filled in from reference TRBV19 and TRBJ2-7, reads DGGITQSPKYLFRKEGQNVTLSCEQNLNHDAMYWYRQDPGQGLRLIYYSQIVNDFQKGDIAEGYSVSREKKESFPLTVTSAQKNPTAFYLCASSITASGRAYEQYFGPGTRLTVT.

The CDR3 spells CSASPTKAFF. Here the CDR3 DNA reads TGCAGTGCTAGTCCTACCAAAGCTTTCTTT. V is TRBV20-1 and J is TRBJ1-1; D is unresolved. The V gene lost 3 bases and the J gene lost 9 bases, with 8 bases spanning the gap. Looked up from germline, CDR1 is DFQATT and CDR2 is SNEGSKA (reference sequence). The CDR3 runs to 10 residues.

This rearrangement joins TRBV20-1 to TRBJ2-1; 10 bases agree with TRBD2. V lost 5 bases to trimming and J lost 2 bases; unmatched junction nucleotides: 9. This CDR3 comprises 16 residues. Germline CDR1 is DFQATT and CDR2 is SNEGSKA (reference sequence). CDR3 sequence (DNA): TGCAGTGCTCTCGACCCGGGACTAGCGACCTACAATGAGCAGTTCTTC. The encoded protein is CSALDPGLATYNEQFF.

The chain joins TRBV20-1 to TRBJ2-1, with D hard to call. V was trimmed by 0 bases and J by 6 bases, leaving 9 bases between them. Germline V lookup: CDR1 DFQATT, CDR2 SNEGSKA (reference sequence). The CDR3 consists of 13 residues. CDR3 sequence: CSARDRSTNEQFF. In DNA form, the CDR3 reads TGCAGTGCTAGAGATCGGAGTACCAATGAGCAGTTCTTC.

This clonotype was picked up a small number of times. The chain combines TRBV28 with TRBJ1-6; D remains ambiguous. The CDR3 consists of 14 residues. The germline V gene has CDR1 MDHEN and CDR2 SYDVKM. V lost 2 bases, J lost 8 bases, and 10 bases lay in between. CDR3 nucleotides: TGTGCCAGCAGTTTAGTCGGCGTGGATTCACCCCTCCACTTT. Its protein product is CASSLVGVDSPLHF.

The chain employs TRBV11-2 and TRBJ2-2; 9 bases fit TRBD2. The CDR3 consists of 17 residues. The germline V gene has CDR1 SGHAT and CDR2 FQNNGV. With V trimmed by 2 bases and J by 3 bases, 7 bases remained unmatched. The CDR3 DNA is TGTGCCAGCAGCTTACTTCTAGCGGGAACGGACACCGGGGAGCTGTTTTTT. It encodes CASSLLLAGTDTGELFF.

The chain uses TRBV19 and TRBJ2-2, with 7 bases that match TRBD2. This CDR3 spans 16 amino acids. Trimming at V came to 3 bases and at J to 3 bases, leaving 7 bases not matched to a gene. Germline-derived CDR1 and CDR2 are LNHDA and SQIVND (reference sequence). CDR3 loop: CASSMLGGGHTGELFF. CDR3 nucleotides: TGTGCCAGTAGTATGCTGGGGGGAGGGCACACCGGGGAGCTGTTTTTT.

J is TRBJ1-1 and V is TRBV20-1; D is ambiguous. The V end was cut by 4 bases, the J end by 2 bases, with 11 bases between. Germline CDR1 DFQATT, CDR2 SNEGSKA (reference sequence). There are 13 residues in the CDR3. DNA for the CDR3: TGCAGTGCTATCTCTTCGGAAAACACTGAAGCTTTCTTT. Amino acids: CSAISSENTEAFF.

The table lists this clonotype with a few counts. This chain joins TRBV20-1 and TRBJ1-6; no definite D call. Germline lookup yields CDR1 DFQATT and CDR2 SNEGSKA (reference sequence). The CDR3 is 14 amino acids. V was clipped by 0 bases and J by 2 bases, with 5 bases between them. In DNA form, the CDR3 reads TGCAGTGCTAGAGATTGGACCTATAATTCACCCCTCCACTTT. Translation gives CSARDWTYNSPLHF.

Details on this clonotype: One end of the junction varies from germline; a read error may be responsible. This chain connects TRBV5-4 to TRBJ2-3; D not resolved. Germline V gene data show CDR1 as SGHNT and CDR2 as YYREEE (reference sequence). This CDR3 is built from 12 residues. CDR3 coding DNA: TGTGCCAGCAGCCTGGTTACAGATTCGCAGTATTTT. Protein sequence: CASSLVTDSQYF.

V is TRBV2 and J is TRBJ2-7; TRBD1 matches 7 bases. J lost 3 bases, V lost 1 base, and 15 bases had no gene match. CDR3 length: 18 residues. Germline assignment: CDR1 SNHLY and CDR2 FYNNEI. The CDR3 DNA is TGTGCCAGCAGTGAAGGGTCCCTCGGGACAGCATCGGTCTACGAGCAGTACTTC. It translates to CASSEGSLGTASVYEQYF.

Concerning this clonotype itself: Compared with germline, one end of the junction differs, possibly owing to a read error. J is TRBJ1-2 and V is TRBV5-3; TRBD1 might be the D (5 bases). TRBV5-3 is filed as an ORF, its function uncertain. The CDR3 has 14 residues. This CDR3 reads CASSLGHDNYGYTF. The DNA for the CDR3 is TGTGCCAGCAGCTTGGGGCATGATAACTATGGCTACACCTTC.

This clonotype was observed at least ten times. The V call is TRBV7-2, the J call TRBJ2-1, with 8 bases matching TRBD2. Germline trimming cut 3 bases from V and 8 bases from J; bases unmatched to any gene: 9. The CDR3 runs to 15 residues. Germline values: CDR1 SGHTA, CDR2 FQGNSA. CDR3 nucleotide sequence: TGTGCCAGCAGCTTCCGGAGGACTAGCAGCCATGAGCAGTTCTTC. The encoded protein is CASSFRRTSSHEQFF.

This chain connects TRBV7-9 to TRBJ2-3; TRBD1 aligns across 8 bases. Germline V gene lookup returns CDR1 SEHNR and CDR2 FQNEAQ (reference sequence). Losses at the gene ends were 3 bases for V and 5 bases for J; bases not matched to a gene: 7. This CDR3 contains 15 residues. CDR3 coding DNA: TGTGCCAGCAGCTTTTGGACAGGGAAGATAGATACGCAGTATTTT. This translates into CASSFWTGKIDTQYF.

The chain combines TRBV7-2 with TRBJ2-2; weak D call: TRBD1 (6 bases). V lost 7 bases and J 8 bases, leaving 23 bases between the germline ends. The CDR3 is 16 residues long. The germline V gene encodes CDR1 SGHTA and CDR2 FQGNSA. The CDR3: CASTSIRSGAGGELFF. CDR3 in DNA: TGTGCCAGCACCTCGATCCGGTCAGGGGCGGGTGGGGAGCTGTTTTTT.

This clonotype occurred a few times. The chain links TRBV11-2 to TRBJ2-3; D is uncertain. This CDR3 is 16 amino acids long. The V end lost 4 bases, the J end lost 1 base, and 15 bases lay between the germline ends. Germline V gives CDR1 SGHAT, CDR2 FQNNGV. Here the CDR3 reads CASSSMDPSGTDTQYF. For the CDR3, the DNA is TGTGCCAGCAGCTCTATGGACCCTTCAGGCACAGATACGCAGTATTTT.

The chain carries TRBV9 and TRBJ1-6; D remains unclear. Germline lookup yields CDR1 SGDLS and CDR2 YYNGEE. The CDR3 loop spans 15 amino acids. The V end was cut by 0 bases, the J end by 0 bases, with 4 bases between. The CDR3 region is CASSVVGSYNSPLHF. DNA of the CDR3: TGTGCCAGCAGCGTAGTTGGCTCCTATAATTCACCCCTCCACTTT.

Only a few counts were recorded for this clonotype. The rearrangement uses TRBV12-3 or TRBV12-4 and TRBJ2-3, with D uncertain. This CDR3 has 14 residues. Trimming pared 7 bases from V and 1 base from J, leaving 12 bases between. CDR3 region: CASTDWSGTDTQYF. The DNA for the CDR3 is TGTGCCAGCACCGACTGGTCCGGCACAGATACGCAGTATTTT.

This clonotype appeared a few times. DNA of the CDR3: TGCAGTGTACTAACAGGGCGAGATCAGCCCCAGCATTTT. This gives the protein CSVLTGRDQPQHF. The rearrangement joins TRBV20-1 to TRBJ1-5; D is perhaps TRBD1 (6 bases). Per the germline V gene, CDR1 is DFQATT and CDR2 is SNEGSKA (reference sequence). V was pared by 7 bases and J by 5 bases, with 15 bases between. There are 13 residues in the CDR3.